Listed below are T cell receptor beta chains from one sample, sequenced in a study of shared clonotypes between healthy human individuals. Sequencing was performed with immunoSEQ multiplex PCR; in TCRdb, only in-frame clones are kept and a portion is missing. This sample carries 2 million to 3 million clones, approximately 94% of them seen once, and the ten largest clones take about 0.39%. The specimen sequenced was naive CD4+ T cells from PBMCs. These receptors were collected from a man between 18 and 35 years old in good health. Some clones in this sample may be carry-over from other donors' samples. The CDR3 runs from the conserved cysteine through the conserved F or W. The D gene is left open where the match is weak. Part of the rows lack a size; the others show once, few, many or a class for expanded clones.

d_gene	v_gene	j_gene	abundance	CDR3nt	CDR3aa
TRBD1	TRBV5-1	TRBJ2-7	NA	TGCGCCAGCAGCTTGTCGGGCCAGGGGGCTGGCGAGCAGTACTTC	CASSLSGQGAGEQYF
NA	TRBV7-2	TRBJ1-2	NA	TGTGCCAGCAGCCCCGGGCGGCAGTATGGCTACACCTTC	CASSPGRQYGYTF
TRBD2	TRBV19	TRBJ2-7	once	TGTGCCAGTAGTATCCTAGCGGCACCCTCCTACGAGCAGTACTTC	CASSILAAPSYEQYF
TRBD1	TRBV11-2	TRBJ1-1	NA	TGTGCCAGCAGCTTATACCAGGGGGAAACTGAAGCTTTCTTT	CASSLYQGETEAFF
NA	TRBV15	TRBJ1-5	NA	TGTGCCACCAGCAGAGATAAATCTCACGAACAGCCCCAGCATTTT	CATSRDKSHEQPQHF
TRBD1	TRBV28	TRBJ2-5	NA	TGTGCCAGCAGTTCCCCCCGGGGACAGGGGGCATTTGAGACCCAGTACTTC	CASSSPRGQGAFETQYF
TRBD2	TRBV2	TRBJ2-1	once	TGTGCCGCAAGGCGGGATGGACTAGCGGGAGTCAGTGAGCAGTTCTTC	CAARRDGLAGVSEQFF
TRBD2	TRBV7-9	TRBJ2-1	NA	TGTGCCAGCAGCCTCCAAGTCGGACTAGTCATTCGGCAGTTCTTC	CASSLQVGLVIRQFF
NA	TRBV30	TRBJ2-1	NA	TGTGCCTGGAGCGGAGGTGCTGAGCAGTTCTTC	CAWSGGAEQFF
TRBD1	TRBV27	TRBJ2-5	NA	TGTGCCAGCAGTCTCGGGACAGGGTATTGGCAGACCCAGTACTTC	CASSLGTGYWQTQYF